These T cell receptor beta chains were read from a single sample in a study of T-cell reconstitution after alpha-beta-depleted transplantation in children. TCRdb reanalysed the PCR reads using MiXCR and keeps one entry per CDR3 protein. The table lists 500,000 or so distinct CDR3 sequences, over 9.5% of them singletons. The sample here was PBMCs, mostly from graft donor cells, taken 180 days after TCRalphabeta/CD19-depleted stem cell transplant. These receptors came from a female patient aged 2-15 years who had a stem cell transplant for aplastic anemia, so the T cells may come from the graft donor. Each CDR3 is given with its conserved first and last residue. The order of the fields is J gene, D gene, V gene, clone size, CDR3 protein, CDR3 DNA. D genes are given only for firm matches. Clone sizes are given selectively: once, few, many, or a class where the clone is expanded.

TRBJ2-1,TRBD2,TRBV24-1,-,CATSARRASGRGSSYNEQFF,TGTGCCACCAGCGCCCGGAGGGCTAGCGGGAGAGGGAGCTCCTACAATGAGCAGTTCTTC
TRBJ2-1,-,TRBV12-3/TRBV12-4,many,CASTSGQPHNEQFF,TGTGCCAGCACCTCCGGACAGCCCCACAATGAGCAGTTCTTC
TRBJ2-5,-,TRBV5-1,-,CASSLAELVETQYF,TGCGCCAGCAGCTTGGCCGAGCTGGTAGAGACCCAGTACTTC
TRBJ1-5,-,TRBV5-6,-,CASSWTPGGNQPQHF,TGTGCCAGCAGCTGGACCCCAGGGGGCAATCAGCCCCAGCATTTT
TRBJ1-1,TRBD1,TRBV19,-,CASSIPHPGGTEAFF,TGTGCCAGTAGTATTCCGCACCCAGGGGGCACTGAAGCTTTCTTT
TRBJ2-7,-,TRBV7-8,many,CASSLRGDYEQYF,TGTGCCAGCAGCTTAAGGGGGGACTACGAGCAGTACTTC
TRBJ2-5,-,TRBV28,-,CASSFWSKETQYF,TGTGCCAGCAGTTTTTGGAGCAAAGAGACCCAGTACTTC
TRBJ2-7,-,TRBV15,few,CATSRDLGEFFYYEQYF,TGTGCCACCAGCAGAGATTTAGGCGAATTCTTCTACTACGAGCAGTACTTC
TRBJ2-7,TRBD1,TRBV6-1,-,CASSARRYRGPISYEQYF,TGTGCCAGCAGTGCCCGGCGGTACAGGGGCCCCATCTCCTACGAGCAGTACTTC
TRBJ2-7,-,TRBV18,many,CASSPIRALNYEQYF,TGTGCCAGCTCACCAATCAGGGCTCTTAACTACGAGCAGTACTTC
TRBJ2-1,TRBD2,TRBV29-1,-,CSVEKAGGPREQFF,TGCAGCGTTGAAAAGGCGGGAGGGCCCCGTGAGCAGTTCTTC
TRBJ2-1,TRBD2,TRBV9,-,CASSVHLGLAGEEQFF,TGTGCCAGCAGCGTACATTTGGGACTAGCGGGAGAGGAGCAGTTCTTC
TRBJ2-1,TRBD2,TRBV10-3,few,CAISDGTRANEQFF,TGTGCCATCAGTGACGGGACTAGAGCCAATGAGCAGTTCTTC
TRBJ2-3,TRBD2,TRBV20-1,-,CSADGLAGGPGTDTQYF,TGCAGTGCCGACGGACTAGCGGGAGGGCCTGGCACAGATACGCAGTATTTT
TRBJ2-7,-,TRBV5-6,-,CAISPGIKTWRESYEQYF,TGTGCCATCAGCCCAGGGATCAAGACATGGAGGGAATCCTACGAGCAGTACTTC
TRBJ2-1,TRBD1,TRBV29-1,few,CSAGQGSSYNEQFF,TGCAGCGCCGGACAGGGGAGCTCCTACAATGAGCAGTTCTTC
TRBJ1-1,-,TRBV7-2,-,CASSFKRGVGAFF,TGTGCCAGCAGCTTTAAGAGGGGCGTGGGAGCTTTCTTT
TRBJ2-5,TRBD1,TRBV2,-,CASSRQGRVETQYF,TGTGCCAGCAGTCGACAGGGTAGGGTCGAGACCCAGTACTTC
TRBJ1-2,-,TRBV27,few,CASSLMPGTSYGYTF,TGTGCCAGCAGTTTAATGCCCGGGACGAGCTATGGCTACACCTTC
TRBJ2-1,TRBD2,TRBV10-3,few,CAISGGLAGGSYNEQFF,TGTGCCATCAGTGGGGGACTAGCGGGAGGGTCCTACAATGAGCAGTTCTTC
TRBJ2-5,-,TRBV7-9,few,CASSLVLKPGETQYF,TGTGCCAGCAGCTTAGTTCTGAAGCCCGGGGAGACCCAGTACTTC
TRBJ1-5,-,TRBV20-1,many,CSARGPGGQPQHF,TGCAGTGCTAGGGGCCCGGGGGGACAGCCCCAGCATTTT
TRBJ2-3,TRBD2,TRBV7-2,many,CASSLVSAGGPADTQYF,TGTGCCAGCAGCTTAGTGTCAGCGGGGGGGCCCGCAGATACGCAGTATTTT
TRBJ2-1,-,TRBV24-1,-,CATSDFGDYNEQFF,TGTGCCACCAGTGATTTCGGAGACTACAATGAGCAGTTCTTC
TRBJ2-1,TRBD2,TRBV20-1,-,CSARWGTSDEQFF,TGCAGTGCCCGATGGGGGACTAGCGATGAGCAGTTCTTC
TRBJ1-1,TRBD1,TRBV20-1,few,CSARFFGQGDTEAFF,TGCAGTGCTAGATTCTTTGGACAGGGGGACACTGAAGCTTTCTTT
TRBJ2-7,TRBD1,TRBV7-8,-,CASSQSAGGAPAYF,TGTGCCAGCAGCCAATCGGCAGGGGGCGCACCGGCGTACTTC
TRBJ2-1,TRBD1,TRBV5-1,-,CASTPTGGFTSYNEQFF,TGCGCCAGCACTCCCACAGGGGGCTTTACCTCCTACAATGAGCAGTTCTTC
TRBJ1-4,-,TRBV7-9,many,CASSLVSGAGGEKLFF,TGTGCCAGCAGCTTAGTTTCAGGGGCTGGCGGTGAAAAACTGTTTTTT
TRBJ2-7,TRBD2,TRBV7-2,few,CASSPRLAGGSYEQYF,TGTGCCAGCAGCCCCAGACTAGCGGGAGGGTCCTACGAGCAGTACTTC
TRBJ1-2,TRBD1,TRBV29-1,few,CSVAGGGFYGYTF,TGCAGCGTTGCAGGGGGAGGTTTCTACGGCTACACCTTC
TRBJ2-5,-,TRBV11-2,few,CASSRGVAIRETQYF,TGTGCCAGCAGCCGGGGAGTGGCTATACGAGAGACCCAGTACTTC
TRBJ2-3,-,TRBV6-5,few,CASSYSTPEVGTQYF,TGTGCCAGCAGTTACTCGACGCCAGAGGTGGGAACGCAGTATTTT
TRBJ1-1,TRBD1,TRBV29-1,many,CSVDSTGAWTEAFF,TGCAGCGTTGATTCGACAGGGGCCTGGACTGAAGCTTTCTTT
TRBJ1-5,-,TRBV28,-,CASSLWTGNQPQHF,TGTGCCAGCAGTTTATGGACAGGTAATCAGCCCCAGCATTTT
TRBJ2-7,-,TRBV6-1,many,CASFGAGNSYEQYF,TGTGCCAGCTTCGGAGCCGGAAATTCCTACGAGCAGTACTTC
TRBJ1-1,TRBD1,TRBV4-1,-,CASSQQGDTEAFF,TGCGCCAGCAGCCAGCAGGGGGACACTGAAGCTTTCTTT
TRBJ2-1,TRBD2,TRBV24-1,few,CATSDGTSGRFYNEQFF,TGTGCCACCAGTGATGGGACTAGCGGGAGATTCTACAATGAGCAGTTCTTC
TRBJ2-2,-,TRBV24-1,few,CATSDRVGELFF,TGTGCCACCAGTGACCGAGTCGGGGAGCTGTTTTTT
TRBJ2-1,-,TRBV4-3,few,CASSQLSGSSYNEQFF,TGCGCCAGCAGCCAATTAAGCGGAAGCTCCTACAATGAGCAGTTCTTC
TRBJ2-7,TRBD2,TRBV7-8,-,CASSSPGPRVLAGVLDEQYF,TGTGCCAGCAGCTCTCCCGGACCCAGGGTACTAGCGGGAGTTCTGGACGAGCAGTACTTC
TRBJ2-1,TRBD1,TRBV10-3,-,CAISGQGNNEQFF,TGTGCCATCAGTGGACAGGGAAACAATGAGCAGTTCTTC
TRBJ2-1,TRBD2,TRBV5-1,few,CASRGLALNNEQFF,TGCGCCAGCAGAGGACTAGCGCTTAACAATGAGCAGTTCTTC
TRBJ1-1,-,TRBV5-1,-,CASSLEGVAEAFF,TGCGCCAGCAGCTTGGAAGGGGTGGCTGAAGCTTTCTTT
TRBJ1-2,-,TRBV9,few,CASGTLTGRIYTF,TGTGCCAGCGGCACGCTGACAGGAAGAATCTACACCTTC
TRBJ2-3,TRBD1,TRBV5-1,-,CDSSSGQELTDTQYF,TGCGACAGCAGCTCGGGACAGGAGCTGACAGATACGCAGTATTTT